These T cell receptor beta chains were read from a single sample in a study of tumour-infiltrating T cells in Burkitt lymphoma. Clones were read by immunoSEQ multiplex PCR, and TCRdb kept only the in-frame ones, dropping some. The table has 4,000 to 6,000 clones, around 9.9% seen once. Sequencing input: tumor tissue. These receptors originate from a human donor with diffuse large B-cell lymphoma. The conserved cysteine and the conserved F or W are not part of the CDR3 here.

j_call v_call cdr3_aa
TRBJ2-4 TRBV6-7 ASRSGGQLLAKNIQY
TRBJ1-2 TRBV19 ASSLRGAMLGYT
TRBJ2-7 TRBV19 ASSPRIAGGYEQY
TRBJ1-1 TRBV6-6 ASTPPDGNTEAF
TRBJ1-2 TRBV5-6 ASSLRGNYGYT
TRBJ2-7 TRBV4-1 ASSLDRAAREQY
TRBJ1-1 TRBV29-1 SVWTGGMVLGAF
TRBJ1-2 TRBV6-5 ASSSPGEGYT
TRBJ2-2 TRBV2 ARDLRHKTGELF
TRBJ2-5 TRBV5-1 ASSRAFQSQKETQY
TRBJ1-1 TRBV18 ASSPTGQTNGAF
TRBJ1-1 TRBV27 ASSLDERTTEAF
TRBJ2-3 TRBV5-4 ASSLGSSTDTQY
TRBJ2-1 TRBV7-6 ASSLGGGKQF
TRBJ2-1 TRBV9 ASSVDGRAGVF
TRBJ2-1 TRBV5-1 ASSLIGTSEKF
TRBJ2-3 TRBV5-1 ASSLNRVTDTQY
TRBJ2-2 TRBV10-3 AIRPGQANTGELF
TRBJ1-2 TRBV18 ASSPEPGGRNYGYT
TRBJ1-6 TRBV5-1 ASSLQQGSLDRYNSPLH
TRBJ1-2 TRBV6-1 ASIRVRTEGYGYT
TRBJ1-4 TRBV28 ASKGQPPNEKLF
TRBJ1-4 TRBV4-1 ASSQGFWEESEKLF
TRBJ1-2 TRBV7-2 ASSLVGTGTGNGYT
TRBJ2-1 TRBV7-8 ASREGVNEQF
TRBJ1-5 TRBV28 ASSIGTGHQPQH
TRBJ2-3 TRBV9 ASSVGRGTDTQY
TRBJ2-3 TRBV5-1 ASRHGLAGDTDTQY
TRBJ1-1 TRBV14 ASSQDVWQDENTEAF
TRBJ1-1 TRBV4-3 ASSQATGGDEAF
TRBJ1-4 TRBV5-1 ASSRTSPEEKLF
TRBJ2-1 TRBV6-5 ASWKGGGALNEQF
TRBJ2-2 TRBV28 ASSFWAENTGELF
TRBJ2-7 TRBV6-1 ASTWDKALYEQY
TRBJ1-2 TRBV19 ASSPRARDGYT
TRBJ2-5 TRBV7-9 ASSLGLGETQY
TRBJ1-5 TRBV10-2 ASSRGPPGRPQH